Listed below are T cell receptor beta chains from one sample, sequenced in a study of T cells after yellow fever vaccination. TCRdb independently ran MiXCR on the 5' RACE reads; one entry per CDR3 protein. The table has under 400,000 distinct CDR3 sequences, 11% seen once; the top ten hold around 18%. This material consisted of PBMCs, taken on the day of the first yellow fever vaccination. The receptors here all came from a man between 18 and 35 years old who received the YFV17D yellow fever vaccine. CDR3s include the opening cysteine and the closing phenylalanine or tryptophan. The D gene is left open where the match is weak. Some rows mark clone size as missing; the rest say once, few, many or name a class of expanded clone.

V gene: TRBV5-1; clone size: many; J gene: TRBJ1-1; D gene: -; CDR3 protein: CASSLEGPEAFF; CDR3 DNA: TGCGCCAGCAGCTTGGAAGGCCCTGAAGCTTTCTTT
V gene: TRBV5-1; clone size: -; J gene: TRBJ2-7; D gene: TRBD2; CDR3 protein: CASSLVSGGVYEQYF; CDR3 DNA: TGCGCCAGCAGCTTGGTCAGCGGGGGGGTCTACGAGCAGTACTTC
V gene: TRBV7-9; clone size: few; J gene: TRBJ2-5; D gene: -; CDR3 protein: CASSKDGVKTQYF; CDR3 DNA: TGTGCCAGCAGCAAAGACGGGGTAAAGACCCAGTACTTC
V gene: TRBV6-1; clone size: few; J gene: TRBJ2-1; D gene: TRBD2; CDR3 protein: CASRIPGLDDNEQFF; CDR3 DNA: TGTGCCAGCAGGATCCCGGGACTAGACGACAATGAGCAGTTCTTC
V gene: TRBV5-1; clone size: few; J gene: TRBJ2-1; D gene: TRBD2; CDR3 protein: CASSGGGGYNEQFF; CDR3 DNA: TGCGCCAGCAGCGGGGGGGGAGGATACAATGAGCAGTTCTTC
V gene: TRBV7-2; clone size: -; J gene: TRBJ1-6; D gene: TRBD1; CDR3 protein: CASSPDRGVSSPLHF; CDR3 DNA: TGTGCCAGCAGCCCCGACAGGGGCGTGAGTTCACCCCTCCACTTT
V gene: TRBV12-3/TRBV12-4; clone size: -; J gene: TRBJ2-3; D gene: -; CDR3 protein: CASSWGRGTDTQYF; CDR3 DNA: TGTGCCAGCAGTTGGGGCAGAGGCACAGATACGCAGTATTTT
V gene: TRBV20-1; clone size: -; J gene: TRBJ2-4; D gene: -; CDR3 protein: CSARTERAIQYF; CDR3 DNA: TGCAGTGCCAGGACCGAAAGGGCTATTCAGTACTTC
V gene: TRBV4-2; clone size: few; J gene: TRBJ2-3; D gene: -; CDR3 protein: CASSQVLAGGTDTQYF; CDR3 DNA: TGCGCCAGCAGCCAAGTGTTGGCAGGAGGCACAGATACGCAGTATTTT
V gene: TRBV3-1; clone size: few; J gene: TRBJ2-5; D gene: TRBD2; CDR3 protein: CASSQVLADQETQYF; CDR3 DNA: TGTGCCAGCAGCCAAGTACTAGCGGACCAAGAGACCCAGTACTTC
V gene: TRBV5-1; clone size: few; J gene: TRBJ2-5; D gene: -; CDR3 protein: CASSLGPLLGEETQYF; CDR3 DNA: TGCGCCAGCAGCTTGGGGCCGCTTTTAGGGGAAGAGACCCAGTACTTC
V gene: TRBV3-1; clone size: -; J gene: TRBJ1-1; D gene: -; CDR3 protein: CASSQVIGQNTEAFF; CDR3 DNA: TGTGCCAGCAGCCAAGTAATCGGTCAAAACACTGAAGCTTTCTTT
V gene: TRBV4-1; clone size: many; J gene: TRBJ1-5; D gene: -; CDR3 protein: CASSLSGAGTAQPQHF; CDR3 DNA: TGCGCCAGCAGCCTAAGCGGGGCAGGGACGGCTCAGCCCCAGCATTTT
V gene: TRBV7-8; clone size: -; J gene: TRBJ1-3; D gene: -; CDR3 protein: CASSARRTSSSGNTIYF; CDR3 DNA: TGTGCCAGCAGCGCCAGACGGACTTCGAGCTCTGGAAACACCATATATTTT
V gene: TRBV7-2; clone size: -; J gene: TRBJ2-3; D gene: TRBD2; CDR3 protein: CASSLFPAGVTDTQYF; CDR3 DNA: TGTGCCAGCAGCTTATTTCCAGCGGGGGTTACAGATACGCAGTATTTT
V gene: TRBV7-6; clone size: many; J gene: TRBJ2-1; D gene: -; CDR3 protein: CASSSDLSSYNEQFF; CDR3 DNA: TGTGCCAGCAGCTCGGACCTTAGCTCCTACAATGAGCAGTTCTTC
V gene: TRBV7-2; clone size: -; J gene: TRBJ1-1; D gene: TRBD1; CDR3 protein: CASSHIYRGGAFF; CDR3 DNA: TGTGCCAGCAGCCACATTTACAGGGGTGGGGCTTTCTTT
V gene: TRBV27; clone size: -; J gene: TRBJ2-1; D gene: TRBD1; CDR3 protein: CASSESDRKYNEQFF; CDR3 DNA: TGTGCCAGCAGCGAGTCGGACAGGAAATACAATGAGCAGTTCTTC
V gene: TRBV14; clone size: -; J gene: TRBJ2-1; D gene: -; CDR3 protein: CSSSPLGWGLDEQFF; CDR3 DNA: TGTTCCAGCAGCCCCCTTGGGTGGGGGCTGGATGAGCAGTTCTTC
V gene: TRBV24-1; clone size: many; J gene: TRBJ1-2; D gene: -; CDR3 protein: CATESAGYTF; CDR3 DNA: TGTGCCACCGAGTCGGCTGGCTACACCTTC
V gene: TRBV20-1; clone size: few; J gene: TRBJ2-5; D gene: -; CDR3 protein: CSASPRETQYF; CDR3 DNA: TGCAGTGCCAGCCCTCGAGAGACCCAGTACTTC
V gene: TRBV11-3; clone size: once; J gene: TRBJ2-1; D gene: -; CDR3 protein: CASSFGHTSEQFF; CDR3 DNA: TGTGCCAGCAGCTTCGGGCATACGAGCGAGCAGTTCTTC
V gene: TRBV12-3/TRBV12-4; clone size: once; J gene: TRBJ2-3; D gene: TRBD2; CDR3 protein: CASRGGLAGGRRDTQYF; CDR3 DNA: TGTGCCAGCAGAGGGGGATTAGCGGGGGGGCGAAGAGATACGCAGTATTTT
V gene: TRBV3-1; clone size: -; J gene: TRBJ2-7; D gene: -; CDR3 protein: CASSQDLSARPEAEYF; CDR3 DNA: TGTGCCAGCAGCCAAGATCTTTCGGCCAGGCCCGAGGCGGAGTACTTC
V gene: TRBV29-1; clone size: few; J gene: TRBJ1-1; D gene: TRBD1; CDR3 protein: CSVIYRGEAFF; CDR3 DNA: TGCAGCGTGATATACAGGGGAGAAGCTTTCTTT
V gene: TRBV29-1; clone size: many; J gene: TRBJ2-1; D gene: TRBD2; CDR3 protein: CSGWGGTGTYNEQFF; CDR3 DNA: TGCAGCGGATGGGGGGGGACTGGGACCTACAATGAGCAGTTCTTC
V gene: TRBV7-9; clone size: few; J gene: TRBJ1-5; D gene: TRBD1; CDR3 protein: CASSLAGAGGIQPQHF; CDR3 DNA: TGTGCCAGCAGCTTAGCGGGGGCAGGGGGTATTCAGCCCCAGCATTTT
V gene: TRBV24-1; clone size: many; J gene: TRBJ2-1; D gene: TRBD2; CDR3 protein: CATSDTSASGGLSSYNEQFF; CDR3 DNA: TGTGCCACCAGTGACACATCCGCTAGCGGGGGCCTAAGCTCCTACAATGAGCAGTTCTTC
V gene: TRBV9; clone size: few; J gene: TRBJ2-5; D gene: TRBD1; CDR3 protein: CASSITAGTGYQETQYF; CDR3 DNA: TGTGCCAGCAGCATAACAGCCGGGACAGGGTACCAAGAGACCCAGTACTTC
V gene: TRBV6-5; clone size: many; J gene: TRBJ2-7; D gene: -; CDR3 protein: CASSYQGGPYEQYF; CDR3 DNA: TGTGCCAGCAGTTATCAAGGAGGGCCCTACGAGCAGTACTTC
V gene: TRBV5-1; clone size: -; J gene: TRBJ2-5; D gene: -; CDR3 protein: CASAKGDWGETQYF; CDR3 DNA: TGCGCCAGCGCCAAAGGGGACTGGGGTGAGACCCAGTACTTC
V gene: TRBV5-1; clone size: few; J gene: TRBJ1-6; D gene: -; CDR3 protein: CASSLGGARYSPLHF; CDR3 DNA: TGCGCCAGCAGCTTGGGGGGAGCCCGGTATTCACCCCTCCACTTT
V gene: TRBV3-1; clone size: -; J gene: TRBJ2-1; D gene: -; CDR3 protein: CASSLKVNEQFF; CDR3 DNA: TGTGCCAGCAGCCTCAAGGTGAATGAGCAGTTCTTC
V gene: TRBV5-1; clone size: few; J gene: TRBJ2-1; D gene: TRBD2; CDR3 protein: CATSGGNSYNEQFF; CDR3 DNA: TGCGCCACCTCGGGGGGGAACTCCTACAATGAGCAGTTCTTC
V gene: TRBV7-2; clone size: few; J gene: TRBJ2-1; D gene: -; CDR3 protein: CASSLGGTGMQFF; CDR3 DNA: TGTGCCAGCAGCTTAGGGGGAACGGGGATGCAGTTCTTC
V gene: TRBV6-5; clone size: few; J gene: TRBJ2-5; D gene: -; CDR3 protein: CASTSGLETQYF; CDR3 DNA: TGTGCCAGCACGAGCGGTCTAGAGACCCAGTACTTC
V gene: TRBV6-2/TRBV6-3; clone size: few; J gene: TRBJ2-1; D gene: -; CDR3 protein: CASSYLPGIVDNEQFF; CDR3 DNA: TGTGCCAGCAGTTACCTTCCGGGGATAGTAGACAATGAGCAGTTCTTC
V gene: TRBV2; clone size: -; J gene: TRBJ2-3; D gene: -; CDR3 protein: CASRTGWGGSGDTQYF; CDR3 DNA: TGTGCCAGCAGGACAGGGTGGGGGGGCTCGGGAGATACGCAGTATTTT
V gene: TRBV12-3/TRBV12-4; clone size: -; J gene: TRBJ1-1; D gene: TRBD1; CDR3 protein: CASSPGQGLNTEAFF; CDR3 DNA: TGTGCCAGCAGCCCGGGACAGGGGTTGAACACTGAAGCTTTCTTT
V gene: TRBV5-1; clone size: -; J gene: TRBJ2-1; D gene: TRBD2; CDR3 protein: CASSPGTSGDERFF; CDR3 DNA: TGCGCCAGCAGCCCCGGGACTAGCGGTGATGAGCGGTTCTTC
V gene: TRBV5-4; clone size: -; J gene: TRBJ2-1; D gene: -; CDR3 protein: CASSPSGSHSEEFF; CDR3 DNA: TGTGCCAGCAGCCCAAGCGGGTCCCACTCGGAGGAGTTCTTC
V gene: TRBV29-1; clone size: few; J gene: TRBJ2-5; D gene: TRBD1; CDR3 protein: CSVEGDRGHF; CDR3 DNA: TGCAGCGTTGAAGGGGACAGGGGCCATTTC
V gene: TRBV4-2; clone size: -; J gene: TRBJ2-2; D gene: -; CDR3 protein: CASSHRGLTGELFF; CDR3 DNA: TGTGCCAGCAGCCACAGGGGTCTGACCGGGGAGCTGTTTTTT
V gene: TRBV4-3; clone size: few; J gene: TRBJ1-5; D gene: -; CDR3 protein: CASAPGAGNQPQHF; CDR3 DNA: TGCGCCAGCGCCCCCGGGGCAGGAAATCAGCCCCAGCATTTT
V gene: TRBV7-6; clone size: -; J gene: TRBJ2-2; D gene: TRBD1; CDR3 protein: CASSPINRGFGELFF; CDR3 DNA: TGTGCCAGCAGCCCCATTAACAGGGGTTTCGGGGAGCTGTTTTTT
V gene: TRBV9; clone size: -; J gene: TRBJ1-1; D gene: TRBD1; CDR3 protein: CASSEHGQENTEAFF; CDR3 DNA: TGTGCCAGCAGCGAACACGGACAGGAAAACACTGAAGCTTTCTTT